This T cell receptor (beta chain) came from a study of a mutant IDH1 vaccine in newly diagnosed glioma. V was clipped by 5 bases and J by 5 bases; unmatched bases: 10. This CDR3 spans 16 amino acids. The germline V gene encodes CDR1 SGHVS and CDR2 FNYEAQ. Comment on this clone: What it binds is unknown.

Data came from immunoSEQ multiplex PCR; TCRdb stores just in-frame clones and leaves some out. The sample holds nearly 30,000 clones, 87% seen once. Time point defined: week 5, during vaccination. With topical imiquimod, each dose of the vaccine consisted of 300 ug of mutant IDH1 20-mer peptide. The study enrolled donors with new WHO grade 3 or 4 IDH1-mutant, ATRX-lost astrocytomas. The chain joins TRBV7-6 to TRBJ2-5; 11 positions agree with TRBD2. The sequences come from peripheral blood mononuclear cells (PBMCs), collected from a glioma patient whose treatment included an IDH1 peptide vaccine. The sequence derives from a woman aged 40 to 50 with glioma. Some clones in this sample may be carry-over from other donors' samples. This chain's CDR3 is CASSPIAGGMGETQYF. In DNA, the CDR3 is TGTGCCAGCAGCCCCATAGCGGGGGGGATGGGTGAGACCCAGTACTTC.